The next 16 T cell receptor beta chains were all read from a single sample in a study of CD8 T cells in ankylosing spondylitis. Study results and caveats: A motif in TCR beta, a set of eight or nine highly homologous variants, appeared characteristic of ankylosing spondylitis blood.

MiXCR, run by TCRdb on the 5' RACE reads, gives a single entry per CDR3 protein. Of 700,000 to 1,000,000 distinct CDR3 sequences in the sample, approximately 12% are singletons; the top ten hold approximately 0.46%. Their specific antigens are unknown. The sequencing input was blood, either unsorted or a sorted T cell fraction (not recorded which). These receptors all come from a male donor with ankylosing spondylitis.

This sequence joins TRBV5-6 and TRBJ1-5; unclear D gene. CDR3 length: 12 residues. Germline-derived CDR1 and CDR2 are SGHDT and YYEEEE. V was cut by 3 bases and J by 5 bases, with 6 bases left in between. The CDR3 DNA reads as TGTGCCAGCAGCTCGGACCATCAGCCCCAGCATTTT. It specifies CASSSDHQPQHF.

The chain is built from TRBV5-1 and TRBJ2-2, with 10 bases that match TRBD2. This CDR3 contains 16 residues. CDR1 and CDR2 (germline): SGHRS, YFSETQ. J gave up 6 bases and V 0 bases, and 5 bases lay outside the gene matches. The CDR3 nucleotides read TGCGCCAGCAGCTTGGCCGGGACTAGCGTCCCCGGGGAGCTGTTTTTT. It translates to CASSLAGTSVPGELFF.

This clonotype was detected a few times. The DNA for the CDR3 is TGTGCCAGCAGAATGTCCCTAACCCATAGCAATCAGCCCCAGCATTTT. This codes for CASRMSLTHSNQPQHF. V gene TRBV6-1 combines with J gene TRBJ1-5; D remains ambiguous. CDR1 and CDR2 from the germline V gene are MNHNS and SASEGT. CDR3 length: 16 residues. V lost 6 bases to trimming and J lost 0 bases, with 15 bases between them.

The chain combines TRBV6-5 with TRBJ2-5, with D perhaps TRBD2 (5 bases). The V gene's germline CDR1 is MNHEY and CDR2 SVGAGI. This CDR3 is built from 12 residues. V was shortened by 5 bases and J by 5 bases, with 9 bases between the two germline ends. The CDR3 coding sequence is TGTGCCAGCAGTAACGGGGAGGAGACCCAGTACTTC. Translating it yields CASSNGEETQYF.

CDR3 protein: CASSFLGQGYNEQFF. As DNA, the CDR3 is TGTGCCAGCAGCTTCCTGGGACAGGGTTACAATGAGCAGTTCTTC. This chain joins TRBV7-3 and TRBJ2-1; 9 bases align to TRBD1. Germline values: CDR1 SGHTA, CDR2 FQGTGA. The CDR3 contains 15 residues. The J segment lost 4 bases and the V segment lost 3 bases, leaving 4 bases of the junction unmatched.

The table lists this clonotype with many counts. This sequence joins TRBV28 and TRBJ2-6; D gene uncertain. There are 12 residues in the CDR3. Germline V gene lookup returns CDR1 MDHEN and CDR2 SYDVKM. V shed 8 bases and J shed 3 bases, with 5 bases lying between them. CDR3 in amino acids: CASGSGANVLTF. The CDR3 nucleotides read TGTGCCAGCGGTAGTGGGGCCAACGTCCTGACTTTC.

The chain recombines TRBV20-1 with TRBJ2-3; D ambiguous. Trimming shortened V by 3 bases and J by 2 bases, and 24 bases separated the two germline ends. This CDR3 has 18 amino acids. The germline V gene has CDR1 DFQATT and CDR2 SNEGSKA (reference sequence). The CDR3 bases are TGCAGTGCTAGGCCAGGCCACGGGCAGGAGAAATCCACAGATACGCAGTATTTT. Translated: CSARPGHGQEKSTDTQYF.

V gene TRBV10-1 combines with J gene TRBJ2-6; D is unresolved. The CDR3 length is 14 residues. CDR1 is WNHNN, CDR2 SYGVQD, per germline (reference sequence). Trimming took 3 bases from V and 5 from J, leaving 8 bases between them. The DNA for the CDR3 is TGCGCCAGCAGTGAAGAGAAACGGGCCAACGTCCTGACTTTC. As protein: CASSEEKRANVLTF.

This clonotype was observed a single time. DNA for the CDR3: TGTGCCAGCAGCGAACTCGACAGGGGGGACGGGGCCAACGTCCTGACTTTC. Residues: CASSELDRGDGANVLTF. The chain employs TRBV9 and TRBJ2-6; 9 bases are shared with TRBD1. V dropped 3 bases and J dropped 4; count of bases not matched to a gene: 8. The germline gives CDR1 SGDLS, CDR2 YYNGEE. The CDR3 runs 17 residues.

This clonotype was observed a few times. The CDR3: CASSLGRLRFQETQYF. In DNA form, the CDR3 reads TGTGCCAGCAGCTTAGGACGACTGCGCTTCCAAGAGACCCAGTACTTC. The rearrangement joins TRBV7-2 to TRBJ2-5, with unresolved D. The V end was cut by 1 base, the J end by 1 base, with 13 bases between. Germline V CDR1 and CDR2: SGHTA, FQGNSA. The CDR3 extends over 16 amino acids.

This clonotype came up many times. CDR3 residues: CASSSGLYNEQFF. CDR3 in DNA: TGTGCCAGCAGTTCCGGTCTTTACAATGAGCAGTTCTTC. The chain is built from TRBV6-2 or TRBV6-3 and TRBJ2-1; D uncertain. This CDR3 contains 13 residues. The V gene lost 4 bases and the J gene lost 4 bases, with 8 bases spanning the gap. Germline V gene data show CDR1 as MNHEY and CDR2 as SVGEGT.

This clonotype was found a few times. The rearrangement links TRBV15 to TRBJ1-6; D uncertain. The CDR3 extends over 13 amino acids. Trimming took off 2 bases at V and 7 bases at J, with 6 bases between the two ends. CDR1 and CDR2 (germline): LNHNV, YYDKDF (reference sequence). Here the CDR3 reads CATSRQTNSPLHF. Here the CDR3 DNA reads TGTGCCACCAGCAGACAGACCAATTCACCCCTCCACTTT.

This clonotype was picked up a small number of times. The CDR3 sequence is CASSLPVTSVKTQYF. The CDR3 DNA sequence: TGTGCCAGCAGTTTACCCGTGACTAGCGTGAAGACCCAGTACTTC. The V and J genes are TRBV28 and TRBJ2-5; 8 nucleotides align to TRBD2. V was pared by 2 bases and J by 6 bases, with 8 bases of the junction left unmatched. The CDR3 is 15 residues long. In germline, CDR1 is MDHEN, CDR2 SYDVKM.

This clonotype was detected only once. The chain uses TRBV7-9 and TRBJ2-1; a possible D gene is TRBD2 (5 bases). CDR3 length: 16 residues. With 3 bases removed from V and 0 bases from J, the gap between germline ends came to 12 bases. From germline, CDR1 is SEHNR and CDR2 FQNEAQ (reference sequence). The CDR3, as DNA: TGTGCCAGCAGCTTTGGACTTTCGAGCTCCTACAATGAGCAGTTCTTC. Translation gives CASSFGLSSSYNEQFF.

This clonotype was counted between two and nine times. The V and J genes are TRBV6-2 or TRBV6-3 and TRBJ2-7, with 8 bases aligning to TRBD1. Germline trimming cut 6 bases from V and 1 base from J; bases unmatched to any gene: 11. The CDR3 is made up of 16 amino acids. In germline, CDR1 is MNHEY, CDR2 SVGEGT. CDR3 nucleotide sequence: TGTGCCAGCAGGGACCGGCCTGGACAGGGTTCCTACGAGCAGTACTTC. It specifies CASRDRPGQGSYEQYF.

This clonotype showed up many times. The rearrangement links TRBV4-2 to TRBJ1-2, with D perhaps TRBD1 (5 bases). Trimming took off 3 bases at V and 3 bases at J, with 14 bases between the two ends. The CDR3 extends over 15 amino acids. Germline V gene lookup returns CDR1 LGHNA and CDR2 YNFKEQ. The CDR3 coding sequence is TGTGCCAGCAGCCATGACGGTCGGGGCGACTATGGCTACACCTTC. This translates into CASSHDGRGDYGYTF.